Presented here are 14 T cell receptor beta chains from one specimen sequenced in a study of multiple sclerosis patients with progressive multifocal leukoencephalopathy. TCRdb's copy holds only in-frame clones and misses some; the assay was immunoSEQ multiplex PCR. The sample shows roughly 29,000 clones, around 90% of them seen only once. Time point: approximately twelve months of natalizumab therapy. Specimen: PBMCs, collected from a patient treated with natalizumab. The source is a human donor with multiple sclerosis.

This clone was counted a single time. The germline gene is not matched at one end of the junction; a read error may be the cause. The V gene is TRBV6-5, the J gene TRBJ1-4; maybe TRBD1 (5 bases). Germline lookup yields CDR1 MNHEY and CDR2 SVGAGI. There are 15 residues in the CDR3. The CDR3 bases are TGTGCCGGCAGTGTACAGCAGGGAAATAATGAAAAACTGTTTTTT. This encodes CAGSVQQGNNEKLFF.

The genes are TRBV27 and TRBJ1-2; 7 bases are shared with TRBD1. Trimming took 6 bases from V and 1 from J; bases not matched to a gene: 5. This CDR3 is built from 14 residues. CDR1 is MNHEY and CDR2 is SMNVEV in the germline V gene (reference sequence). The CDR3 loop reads CASRRDRYNYGYTF. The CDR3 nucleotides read TGTGCCAGCAGGCGGGACAGATATAACTATGGCTACACCTTC.

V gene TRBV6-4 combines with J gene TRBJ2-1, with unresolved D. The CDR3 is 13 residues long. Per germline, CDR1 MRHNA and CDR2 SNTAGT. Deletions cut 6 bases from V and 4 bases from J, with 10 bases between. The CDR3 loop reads CASSLSEYNEQFF. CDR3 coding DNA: TGTGCCAGCAGCCTTAGTGAATACAATGAGCAGTTCTTC.

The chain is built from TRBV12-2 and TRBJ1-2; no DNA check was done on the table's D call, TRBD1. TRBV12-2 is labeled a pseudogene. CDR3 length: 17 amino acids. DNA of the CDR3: TGTGCAAGTCGCCCGGAGAGGGACAGGGGGCGAGACTATGGCTACACCTTC. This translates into CASRPERDRGRDYGYTF.

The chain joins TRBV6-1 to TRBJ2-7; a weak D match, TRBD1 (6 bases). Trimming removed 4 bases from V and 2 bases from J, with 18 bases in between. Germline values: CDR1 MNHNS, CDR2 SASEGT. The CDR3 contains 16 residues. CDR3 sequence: CASSGIRTDGAYEQYF. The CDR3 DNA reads TGTGCCAGCAGTGGGATCCGGACAGATGGAGCCTACGAGCAGTACTTC.

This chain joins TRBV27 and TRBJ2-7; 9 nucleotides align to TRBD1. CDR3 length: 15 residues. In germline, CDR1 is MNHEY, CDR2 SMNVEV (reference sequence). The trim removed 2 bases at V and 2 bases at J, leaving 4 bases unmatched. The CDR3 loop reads CASSLTGGFTYEQYF. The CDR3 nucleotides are TGTGCCAGCAGTTTAACAGGGGGCTTTACCTACGAGCAGTACTTC.

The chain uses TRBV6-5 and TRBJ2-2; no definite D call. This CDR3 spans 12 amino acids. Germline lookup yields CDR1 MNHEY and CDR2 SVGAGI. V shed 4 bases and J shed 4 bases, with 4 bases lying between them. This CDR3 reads CASSSSTGELFF. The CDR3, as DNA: TGTGCCAGCAGTTCCAGCACCGGGGAGCTGTTTTTT.

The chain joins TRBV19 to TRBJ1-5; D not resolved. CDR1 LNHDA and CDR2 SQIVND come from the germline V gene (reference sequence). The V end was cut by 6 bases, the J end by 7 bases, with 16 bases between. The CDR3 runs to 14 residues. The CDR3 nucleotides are TGTGCCAGTAGACCCTTGGGAGGCGGGCAGCCCCAGCATTTT. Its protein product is CASRPLGGGQPQHF.

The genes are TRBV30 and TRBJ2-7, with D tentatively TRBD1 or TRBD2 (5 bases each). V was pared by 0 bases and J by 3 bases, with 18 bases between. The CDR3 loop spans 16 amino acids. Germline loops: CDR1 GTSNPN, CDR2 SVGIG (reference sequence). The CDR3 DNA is TGTGCCTGGAGTGTACAGGCGGGCATACCGATCTACGAGCAGTACTTC. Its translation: CAWSVQAGIPIYEQYF.

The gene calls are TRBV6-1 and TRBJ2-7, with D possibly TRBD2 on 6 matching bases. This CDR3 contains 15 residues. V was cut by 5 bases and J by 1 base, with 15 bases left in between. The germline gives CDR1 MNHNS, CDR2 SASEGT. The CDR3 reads CASSWLLADSYEQYF. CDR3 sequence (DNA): TGTGCCAGCAGTTGGCTACTAGCAGATTCCTACGAGCAGTACTTC.

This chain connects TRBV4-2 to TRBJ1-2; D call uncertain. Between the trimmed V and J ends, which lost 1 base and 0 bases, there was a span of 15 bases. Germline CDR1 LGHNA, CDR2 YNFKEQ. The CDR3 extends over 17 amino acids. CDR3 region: CASSQAPEVLSNYGYTF. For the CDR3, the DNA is TGTGCCAGCAGCCAAGCTCCGGAGGTGCTCTCTAACTATGGCTACACCTTC.

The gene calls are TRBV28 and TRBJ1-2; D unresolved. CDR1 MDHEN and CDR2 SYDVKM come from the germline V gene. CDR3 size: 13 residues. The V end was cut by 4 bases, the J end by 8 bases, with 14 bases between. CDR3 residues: CASSSSDSKGYTF. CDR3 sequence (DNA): TGTGCCAGCAGTTCTTCAGACTCGAAGGGCTACACCTTC.

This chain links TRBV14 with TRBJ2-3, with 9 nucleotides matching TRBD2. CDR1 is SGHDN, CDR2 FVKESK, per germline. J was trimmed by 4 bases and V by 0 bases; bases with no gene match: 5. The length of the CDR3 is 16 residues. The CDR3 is CASSQDLRGGPDTQYF. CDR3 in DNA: TGTGCCAGCAGCCAAGATTTGCGGGGGGGACCAGATACGCAGTATTTT.

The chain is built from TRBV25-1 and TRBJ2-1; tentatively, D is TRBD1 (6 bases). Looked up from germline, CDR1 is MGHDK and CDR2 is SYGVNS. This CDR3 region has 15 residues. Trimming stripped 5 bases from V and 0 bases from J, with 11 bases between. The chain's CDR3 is CASSPGHSSYNEQFF. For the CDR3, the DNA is TGTGCCAGCAGTCCGGGACATAGCTCCTACAATGAGCAGTTCTTC.